This T cell receptor (beta chain) comes out of a study of blood T cell repertoires in COVID-19 (dated by TCRdb to 2018 to 2021). Regarding the study in general: Samples from collaborators originated in the United States, Italy and Spain and spanned both the acute and convalescent phases of COVID-19. The prospective study material was composed of cDNA or gDNA derived from T cells, B-cell-depleted T cells, or PBMCs. Subjects who had been exposed to COVID-19, were actively infected with it, or had recovered from it provided the deeply sampled blood TCRbeta repertoires that made up the dataset. A freely available public database, intended as a resource for researchers studying the immune response to SARS-CoV-2, is where the repertoires were released. The samples were drawn from two sources: the first 160 participants of the ongoing ImmuneRACE study, and 1,000 to 1,500 subjects contributed by 6 global collaborators. Nearly every sample came with metadata listing a de-identified subject ID, COVID-19 status, age in years and sex. Where available, HLA class I and class II types were obtained from metadata supplied by the sample provider rather than from assay-based typing.

General study outcomes and caveats: The quantity of clinical and demographic metadata differed by source and by participant and was supplied without curation.

As for this clone: Its recognized antigen is unknown. The sample holds no much larger clone one base away, and base qualities are not on file.

TCRbeta CDR3 regions were amplified from genomic DNA by means of the immunoSEQ Assay, a bias-controlled multiplex PCR. As for how the authors treated the data: The number of nucleated cells in each sample was estimated from the amplification of reference gene primers within the assay. Sequence reads were collapsed and filtered to measure the absolute abundance of every unique TCRbeta CDR3 rearrangement. For each sample, productive Simpson clonality was calculated as the square root of Simpson's diversity index over productive rearrangements. The clones in this table, taken by TCRdb from immuneACCESS, are in-frame only. Not every clone is retained; where verified, under half of the shortfall comes from an unresolved V gene, and the cause of the rest is unknown. V, J and clone size are taken as reported in that table, and D and trimming were inferred from the DNA itself. The sample contains under 200,000 clones, almost 90% of them found a single time. Clones ranked in the top ten supply around 1.6% of the sample.

Whole blood was collected in K2EDTA tubes by collaborating institutions according to the institutions' own protocols. For TCRbeta analysis, collaborators shipped samples in one of three forms: frozen whole blood, isolated PBMCs, or DNA extracted from either of those sample types. The material sequenced was peripheral blood. The sequence derives from a man younger than 30 with active or convalescent COVID-19.

The sequenced DNA is TGTGCCAGCAGGATATCTGCGCAAGATGAGCAGTTCTTC. Its translation is CASRISAQDEQFF. The chain employs TRBV6-5 and TRBJ2-1; the D gene lacks a confident call. The germline V gene sets CDR1 to MNHEY and CDR2 to SVGAGI. The CDR3 numbers 13 residues from cysteine through phenylalanine. The CDR3 DNA has 39 bases and is translated from base 1. Deletion took 6 bases off V and 8 bases off J, with a span of 14 bases between the germline ends.